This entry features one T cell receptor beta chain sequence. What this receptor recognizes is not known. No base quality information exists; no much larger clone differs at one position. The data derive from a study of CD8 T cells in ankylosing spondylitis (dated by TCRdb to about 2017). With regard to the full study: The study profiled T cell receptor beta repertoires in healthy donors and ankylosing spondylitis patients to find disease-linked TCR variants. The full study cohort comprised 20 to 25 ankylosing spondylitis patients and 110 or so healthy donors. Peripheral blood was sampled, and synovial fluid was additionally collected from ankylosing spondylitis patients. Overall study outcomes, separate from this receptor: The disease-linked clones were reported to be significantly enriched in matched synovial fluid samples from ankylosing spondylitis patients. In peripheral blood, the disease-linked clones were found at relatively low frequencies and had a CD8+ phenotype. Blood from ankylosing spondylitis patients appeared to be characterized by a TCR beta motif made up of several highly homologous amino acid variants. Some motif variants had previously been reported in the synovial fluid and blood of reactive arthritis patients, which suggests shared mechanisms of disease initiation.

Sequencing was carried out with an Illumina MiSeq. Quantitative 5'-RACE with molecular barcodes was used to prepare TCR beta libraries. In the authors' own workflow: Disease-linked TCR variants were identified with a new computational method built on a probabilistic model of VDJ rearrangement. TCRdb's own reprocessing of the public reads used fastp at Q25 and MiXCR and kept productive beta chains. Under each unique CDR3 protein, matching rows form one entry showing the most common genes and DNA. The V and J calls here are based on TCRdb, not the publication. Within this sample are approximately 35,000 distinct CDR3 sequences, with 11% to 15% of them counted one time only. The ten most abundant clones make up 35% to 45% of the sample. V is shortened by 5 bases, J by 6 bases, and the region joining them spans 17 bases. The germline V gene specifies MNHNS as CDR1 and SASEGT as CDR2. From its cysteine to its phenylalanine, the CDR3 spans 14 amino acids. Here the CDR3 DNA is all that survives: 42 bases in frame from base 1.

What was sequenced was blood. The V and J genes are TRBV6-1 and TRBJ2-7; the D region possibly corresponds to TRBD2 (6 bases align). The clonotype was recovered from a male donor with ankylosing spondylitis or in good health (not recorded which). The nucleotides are TGTGCCAGCAGTCGGACGGGGGTCGGCTCCGAGCAGTACTTC. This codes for CASSRTGVGSEQYF.